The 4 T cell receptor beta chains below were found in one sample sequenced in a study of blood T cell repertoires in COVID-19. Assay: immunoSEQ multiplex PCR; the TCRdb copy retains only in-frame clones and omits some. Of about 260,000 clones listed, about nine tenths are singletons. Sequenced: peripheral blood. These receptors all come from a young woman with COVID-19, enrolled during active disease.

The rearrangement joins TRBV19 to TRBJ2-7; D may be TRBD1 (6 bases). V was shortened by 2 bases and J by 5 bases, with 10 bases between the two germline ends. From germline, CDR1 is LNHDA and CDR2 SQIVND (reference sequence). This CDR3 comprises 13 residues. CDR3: CASSIWGHHEQYF. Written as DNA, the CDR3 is TGTGCCAGTAGTATATGGGGGCACCACGAGCAGTACTTC.

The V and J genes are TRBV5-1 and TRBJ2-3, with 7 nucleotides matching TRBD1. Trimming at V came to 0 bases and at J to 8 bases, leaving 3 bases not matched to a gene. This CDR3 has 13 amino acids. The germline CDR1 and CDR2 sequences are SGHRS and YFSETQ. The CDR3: CASSLARGPTQYF. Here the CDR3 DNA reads TGCGCCAGCAGCTTGGCTAGGGGGCCTACGCAGTATTTT.

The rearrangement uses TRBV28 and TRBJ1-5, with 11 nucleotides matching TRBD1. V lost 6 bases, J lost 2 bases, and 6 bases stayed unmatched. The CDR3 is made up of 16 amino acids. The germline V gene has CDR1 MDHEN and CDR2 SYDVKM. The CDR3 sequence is CASSRTGGNGNQPQHF. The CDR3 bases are TGTGCCAGCAGCAGGACAGGGGGCAACGGCAATCAGCCCCAGCATTTT.

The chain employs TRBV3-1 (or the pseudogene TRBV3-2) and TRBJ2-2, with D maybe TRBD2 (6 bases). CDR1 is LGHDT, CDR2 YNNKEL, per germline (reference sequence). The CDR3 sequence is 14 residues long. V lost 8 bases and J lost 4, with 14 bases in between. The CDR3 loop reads CASRVGSTTGELFF. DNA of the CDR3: TGTGCCAGCCGGGTCGGGAGTACCACCGGGGAGCTGTTTTTT.